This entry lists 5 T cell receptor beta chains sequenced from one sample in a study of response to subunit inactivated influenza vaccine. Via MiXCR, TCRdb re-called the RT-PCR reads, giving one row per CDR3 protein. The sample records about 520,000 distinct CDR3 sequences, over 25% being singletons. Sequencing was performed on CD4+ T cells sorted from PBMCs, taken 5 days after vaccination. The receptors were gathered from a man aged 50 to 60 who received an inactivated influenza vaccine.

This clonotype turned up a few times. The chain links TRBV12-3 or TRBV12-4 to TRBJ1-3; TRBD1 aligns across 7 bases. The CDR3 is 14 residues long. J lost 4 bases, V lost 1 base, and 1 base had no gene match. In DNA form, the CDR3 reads TGTGCCAGCAGTTTAGGGACAGGCGGAAACACCATATATTTT. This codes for CASSLGTGGNTIYF.

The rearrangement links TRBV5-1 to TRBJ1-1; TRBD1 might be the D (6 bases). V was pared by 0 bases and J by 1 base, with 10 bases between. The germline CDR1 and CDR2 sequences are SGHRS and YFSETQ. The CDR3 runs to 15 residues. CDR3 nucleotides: TGCGCCAGCAGCTTGGCCGGGGGACAGAACACTGAAGCTTTCTTT. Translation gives CASSLAGGQNTEAFF.

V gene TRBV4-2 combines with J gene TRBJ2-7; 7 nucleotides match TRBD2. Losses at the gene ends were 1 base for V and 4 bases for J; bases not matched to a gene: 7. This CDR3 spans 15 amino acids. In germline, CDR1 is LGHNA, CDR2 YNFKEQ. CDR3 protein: CASSQGAGELYEQYF. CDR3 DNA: TGTGCCAGCAGCCAAGGGGCGGGGGAACTATACGAGCAGTACTTC.

The CDR3 nucleotides read TGTGCCAGTAGTATCACGCCGGGGTTGAGCACAGATACGCAGTATTTT. It yields the protein CASSITPGLSTDTQYF. The chain links TRBV19 to TRBJ2-3, with D tentatively TRBD2 (5 bases). The CDR3 covers 16 residues. V lost 3 bases, J lost 0 bases, and 13 bases lay in between. Germline CDR1 is LNHDA and CDR2 is SQIVND (reference sequence).

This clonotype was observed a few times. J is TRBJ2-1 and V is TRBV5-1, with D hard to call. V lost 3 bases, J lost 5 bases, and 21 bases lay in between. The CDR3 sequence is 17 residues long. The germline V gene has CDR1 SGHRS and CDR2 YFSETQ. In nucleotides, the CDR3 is TGCGCCAGCAGCTCTCCTATTTTAACTCAAAACAACAATGAGCAGTTCTTC. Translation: CASSSPILTQNNNEQFF.